Shown below are 20 T cell receptor beta chains from a single sample sequenced in a study of CD4 T cells in relation to SARS-CoV-2 and coronaviruses. CD4+ T cells from unexposed donors were obtained before the COVID-19 pandemic (2011-2018). CD4+ T cells were isolated from the cells after nine to eleven days of culture. Method: immunoSEQ multiplex PCR; TCRdb's copy keeps in-frame clones and lacks some. This sample has about 26,000 clones, with 65% to 80% found just once. No antigen has been assigned to these receptors. Input material: CD4+ T cells from PBMCs, cultured in vitro. The receptors were gathered from a human donor in good health.

The chain is built from TRBV3-1 (or the pseudogene TRBV3-2) and TRBJ2-4, with D unresolved. Deletions cut 4 bases from V and 5 bases from J, with 21 bases between. Germline loops: CDR1 LGHDT, CDR2 YNNKEL (reference sequence). This CDR3 comprises 17 residues. Here the CDR3 DNA reads TGTGCCAGCAGCCTTGTCGGTCCCATTTGCAAAGAAAACATTCAGTACTTC. Protein sequence: CASSLVGPICKENIQYF.

This clone was observed a few times. This chain uses TRBV6-1 with TRBJ2-1; 10 bases agree with TRBD2. Germline-derived CDR1 and CDR2 are MNHNS and SASEGT. This CDR3 spans 19 amino acids. Trimming took 0 bases from V and 0 from J; bases not matched to a gene: 8. This chain's CDR3 is CASSEALAGEVSSYNEQFF. The CDR3 DNA sequence: TGTGCCAGCAGTGAAGCGCTAGCGGGGGAGGTGAGCTCCTACAATGAGCAGTTCTTC.

The sample holds a few counts of this clone. V gene TRBV5-8 combines with J gene TRBJ2-5; D may be TRBD2 (6 bases). Between the trimmed V and J ends, which lost 0 bases and 8 bases, there was a span of 14 bases. The germline CDR1 and CDR2 sequences are SGHTS and YDEGEE. The CDR3 is made up of 14 amino acids. The CDR3 reads CASSLDVGGSTQYF. CDR3 in DNA: TGTGCCAGCAGCTTGGACGTGGGGGGTTCAACCCAGTACTTC.

V usage is TRBV19 and J usage is TRBJ1-1; D unresolved. The CDR3 spans 13 residues. Trimming shortened V by 7 bases and J by 6 bases, and 15 bases separated the two germline ends. From germline, CDR1 is LNHDA and CDR2 SQIVND (reference sequence). CDR3 loop: CASTSGVPPEAFF. Here the CDR3 DNA reads TGTGCCAGTACGTCCGGGGTTCCCCCTGAAGCTTTCTTT.

V and J are TRBV6-5 and TRBJ2-3, with D possibly TRBD2 on 6 matching bases. This CDR3 comprises 13 residues. V was trimmed by 10 bases and J by 2 bases, leaving 13 bases between them. The germline V gene encodes CDR1 MNHEY and CDR2 SVGAGI. The CDR3 nucleotides read TGTGCCACGGAGGGAGTGAACACAGATACGCAGTATTTT. Translation gives CATEGVNTDTQYF.

This clone was counted a single time. This chain links TRBV6-5 with TRBJ2-1; D ambiguous. From germline, CDR1 is MNHEY and CDR2 SVGAGI. Trimming removed 2 bases at V and 8 bases at J, with 4 bases between. The CDR3 sequence is 11 residues long. The CDR3 is CASSYVDEQFF. The CDR3 DNA follows: TGTGCCAGCAGTTACGTCGATGAGCAGTTCTTC.

V and J are TRBV5-6 and TRBJ2-1; D is ambiguous. Per the germline V gene, CDR1 is SGHDT and CDR2 is YYEEEE. The CDR3 spans 13 residues. V was clipped by 0 bases and J by 7 bases, with 8 bases between them. CDR3 region: CASSLDLGNEQFF. Here the CDR3 DNA reads TGTGCCAGCAGCTTGGACCTGGGAAATGAGCAGTTCTTC.

The chain recombines TRBV7-3 with TRBJ2-3; 7 bases fit TRBD2. Germline CDR1 SGHTA, CDR2 FQGTGA. The CDR3 spans 16 residues. With V trimmed by 5 bases and J by 0 bases, 8 bases remained unmatched. CDR3 nucleotides: TGTGCCAGCAGCAAAGAGGGGAGGGCAAGCACAGATACGCAGTATTTT. Protein: CASSKEGRASTDTQYF. The whole variable domain, filled in from reference TRBV7-3 and TRBJ2-3, reads GAGVSQTPSNKVTEKGKYVELRCDPISGHTALYWYRQSLGQGPEFLIYFQGTGAADDSGLPNDRFFAVRPEGSVSTLKIQRTERGDSAVYLCASSKEGRASTDTQYFGPGTRLTVL.

This clone was counted once. This rearrangement joins TRBV18 to TRBJ2-7, with TRBD1 matching over 12 bases. This CDR3 contains 15 residues. The junction had 5 bases not matched to a gene; V was cut back by 2 bases and J by 6 bases. Germline V gene lookup returns CDR1 KGHSH and CDR2 LQKENI. Here the CDR3 DNA reads TGTGCCAGCTCACCAACAGGGACAGGGGGCGGCGAGCAGTACTTC. Translation gives CASSPTGTGGGEQYF.

This rearrangement joins TRBV6-5 to TRBJ2-1; D may be TRBD2 (5 bases). The germline V gene encodes CDR1 MNHEY and CDR2 SVGAGI. Trimming removed 6 bases at V and 8 bases at J, with 14 bases between. CDR3 length: 13 amino acids. Written as DNA, the CDR3 is TGTGCCAGCAGCCCCGGGATCTGGGATGAGCAGTTCTTC. Its translation: CASSPGIWDEQFF.

This clone was seen only a few times. The chain combines TRBV6-6 with TRBJ2-1; no definite D call. Per the germline V gene, CDR1 is MNHNY and CDR2 is SVGAGI (reference sequence). CDR3 length: 11 residues. Trimming pared 3 bases from V and 10 bases from J, leaving 7 bases between. The CDR3 DNA reads as TGTGCCAGCAGTTATCGGAGCGAGCAGTTCTTC. Translation: CASSYRSEQFF.

This chain uses TRBV4-1 with TRBJ2-3; D is unresolved. This CDR3 spans 14 amino acids. Trimming took 0 bases from V and 0 from J, leaving 4 bases between them. Germline V lookup: CDR1 MGHRA, CDR2 YSYEKL. The CDR3 region is CASSQEASTDTQYF. CDR3 sequence (DNA): TGCGCCAGCAGCCAAGAGGCAAGCACAGATACGCAGTATTTT.

The chain joins TRBV11-2 to TRBJ2-1; possible D gene TRBD1, 5 bases. The CDR3 has 13 residues. The germline V gene has CDR1 SGHAT and CDR2 FQNNGV. V lost 5 bases and J lost 5, with 10 bases in between. CDR3 sequence: CASSPTTDNEQFF. DNA of the CDR3: TGTGCCAGCAGCCCCACGACAGACAATGAGCAGTTCTTC.

The CDR3 nucleotides are TGTGCCAGCAGCCCCCGGACAGGGATACCCAACAATGAGCAGTTCTTC. This codes for CASSPRTGIPNNEQFF. J is TRBJ2-1 and V is TRBV7-9; TRBD1 agrees at 8 bases. V gave up 5 bases and J gave up 5 bases; unmatched junction bases: 11. Germline CDR1 reads SEHNR; CDR2 reads FQNEAQ (reference sequence). The CDR3 covers 16 residues.

The chain has TRBV5-1 and TRBJ2-5; the D is unclear. Germline V gene data show CDR1 as SGHRS and CDR2 as YFSETQ. Trimming removed 2 bases at V and 5 bases at J, with 19 bases between. This CDR3 has 16 amino acids. CDR3 amino acids: CASSFLWGQNTETQYF. In nucleotides, the CDR3 is TGCGCCAGCAGCTTTCTGTGGGGTCAGAATACGGAGACCCAGTACTTC.

V is TRBV7-2 and J is TRBJ2-1; TRBD1 matches at 9 bases. The V gene's germline CDR1 is SGHTA and CDR2 FQGNSA. The CDR3 runs to 15 residues. Trimming removed 5 bases from V and 4 bases from J; junction bases left unmatched: 6. CDR3 residues: CASSPTGTGYNEQFF. In nucleotides, the CDR3 is TGTGCCAGCAGCCCAACCGGGACAGGGTACAATGAGCAGTTCTTC.

V is TRBV19 and J is TRBJ1-1; 7 positions match TRBD1. After removal of 1 base from V and 5 bases from J, the junction contained 1 base not matched to a gene. CDR3 length: 13 amino acids. Germline lookup yields CDR1 LNHDA and CDR2 SQIVND (reference sequence). The CDR3 is CASSIGQGTEAFF. The DNA for the CDR3 is TGTGCCAGTAGTATAGGACAGGGAACTGAAGCTTTCTTT.

The V gene is TRBV6-5, the J gene TRBJ2-2; the match to TRBD1 covers 9 bases. The CDR3 has 14 residues. Germline V gene data show CDR1 as MNHEY and CDR2 as SVGAGI. J lost 5 bases, V lost 6 bases, and 4 bases had no gene match. The CDR3 nucleotides are TGTGCCAGCAGATTGACAGGGGGGACCGGGGAGCTGTTTTTT. This encodes CASRLTGGTGELFF.

V is TRBV6-1 and J is TRBJ1-4, with 7 positions matching TRBD1. The CDR3 runs to 17 residues. With V trimmed by 4 bases and J by 8 bases, 16 bases remained unmatched. Germline V gives CDR1 MNHNS, CDR2 SASEGT. The CDR3 sequence is CASSAEGGAYAGEKLFF. The CDR3 region has the DNA TGTGCCAGCAGTGCCGAAGGGGGCGCCTACGCGGGGGAAAAACTGTTTTTT.

In nucleotides, the CDR3 is TGTGCCAGCAGCCCTTCGGGTCTCAACACTGAAGCTTTCTTT. It specifies CASSPSGLNTEAFF. The J gene is TRBJ1-1, the V gene TRBV3-1 (or the pseudogene TRBV3-2), with D hard to call. The CDR3 has 14 amino acids. With 4 bases removed from V and 2 bases from J, the gap between germline ends came to 11 bases. Germline CDR1 is LGHDT and CDR2 is YNNKEL (reference sequence).